This entry lists 3 T cell receptor beta chains sequenced from one sample in a study of T-cell reconstitution after alpha-beta-depleted transplantation in children (dated by TCRdb to 2016 to 2017). Sample treatment or condition, as interpreted from the label and publication: allogeneic hematopoietic cell transplantation with graft depleted of TCRalphabeta T cells and CD19 B cells. The protocol used for the library was PCR. Sequenced using an Illumina HiSeq 2500. TCR library preparation used molecular barcoding, with unique molecular identifiers applied to normalize quantification of the TCRbeta repertoire. TCRdb's own reprocessing of the public reads used fastp at Q25 and MiXCR and kept productive beta chains. Rows merge per CDR3 protein into single entries with the most common DNA and genes. The sample has about 98,000 distinct CDR3 sequences on record, less than 25% of them singletons. The leading ten clones occupy about 20% of the sample.

The sample here was PBMCs, taken before TCRalphabeta/CD19-depleted stem cell transplant. Receptors originate from a boy aged 2 to 10 with acute lymphoblastic leukemia, due to receive a stem cell transplant.

Regarding this clonotype: A much bigger clone sits one base away, suggesting this may be a read error. The chain combines TRBV5-1 with TRBJ2-5; D call uncertain. The germline V gene encodes CDR1 SGHRS and CDR2 YFSETQ. CDR3 size: 13 residues. The CDR3 DNA is TGCGCCAGCAGCCTCAGAGGCCAAGAGAACCAGTACTTC. It specifies CASSLRGQENQYF.

This clonotype was observed a handful of times. The chain links TRBV4-1 to TRBJ2-6; D possibly corresponds to TRBD2 (6 bases). This CDR3 has 15 amino acids. Trimming removed 4 bases at V and 4 bases at J, with 11 bases between. Germline lookup yields CDR1 MGHRA and CDR2 YSYEKL. CDR3 sequence: CASSLDYSGANVLTF. In DNA form, the CDR3 reads TGCGCCAGCAGCCTGGACTACTCCGGGGCCAACGTCCTGACTTTC.

This clonotype came up a few times. The chain has TRBV28 and TRBJ1-2; TRBD1 matches at 7 bases. The germline V gene encodes CDR1 MDHEN and CDR2 SYDVKM. This CDR3 spans 15 amino acids. Germline trimming cut 3 bases from V and 4 bases from J; bases unmatched to any gene: 8. CDR3 DNA: TGTGCCAGCAGTTTCCTGAGGACAGGTTCCTATGGCTACACCTTC. Protein product: CASSFLRTGSYGYTF.